What follows are 18 T cell receptor beta chains derived from one specimen sequenced in a study of cytomegalovirus exposure and HLA in healthy donors. Primers included in the PCR were 60 Vbeta and 13 Jbeta primers. The data were produced by immunoSEQ multiplex PCR, yet TCRdb's version contains in-frame clones alone and is incomplete. Of about 96,000 clones in the sample, approximately 72% were seen once. The sequencing input was PBMCs. The receptors stem from an older woman in good health and CMV-seropositive.

This clone was seen only a few times. The chain recombines TRBV7-6 with TRBJ2-3; 7 nucleotides agree with TRBD2. This CDR3 region has 16 residues. The germline V gene encodes CDR1 SGHVS and CDR2 FNYEAQ. The J segment lost 0 bases and the V segment lost 2 bases, leaving 5 bases of the junction unmatched. DNA of the CDR3: TGTGCCAGCAGCTTACTACTAGCGAGTAGCACAGATACGCAGTATTTT. It specifies CASSLLLASSTDTQYF.

V is TRBV7-6 and J is TRBJ2-1; TRBD1 matches at 12 bases. The V gene's germline CDR1 is SGHVS and CDR2 FNYEAQ. This CDR3 is built from 19 residues. The J segment lost 8 bases and the V segment lost 1 base, leaving 15 bases of the junction unmatched. The CDR3 loop is CASSLEGVLGQGASDEQFF. CDR3 coding DNA: TGTGCCAGCAGCTTAGAGGGGGTCTTGGGACAGGGGGCCTCTGATGAGCAGTTCTTC.

V gene TRBV6-6 combines with J gene TRBJ2-7, with 9 positions matching TRBD1. CDR3 length: 14 residues. Per the germline V gene, CDR1 is MNHNY and CDR2 is SVGAGI (reference sequence). With V trimmed by 5 bases and J by 3 bases, 5 bases remained unmatched. CDR3 coding DNA: TGTGCCAGCAGTGCCCCGGGACAGGGCTACGAGCAGTACTTC. Its protein product is CASSAPGQGYEQYF.

The CDR3 DNA sequence: TGCGCCAGCAGCCACCCTCCCCCGGGGGTTGAGCAGTACTTC. Encoded protein: CASSHPPPGVEQYF. The rearrangement uses TRBV4-1 and TRBJ2-7, with D maybe TRBD2 (6 bases). V lost 3 bases and J 7 bases, leaving 16 bases between the germline ends. This CDR3 spans 14 amino acids. CDR1 is MGHRA, CDR2 YSYEKL, per germline.

The gene calls are TRBV5-4 and TRBJ1-2; no clear D. The CDR3 runs 14 residues. Between the trimmed V and J ends, which lost 0 bases and 4 bases, there was a span of 10 bases. Germline V gene data show CDR1 as SGHNT and CDR2 as YYREEE (reference sequence). The CDR3 protein is CASSLVDMGYGYTF. CDR3 nucleotides: TGTGCCAGCAGCTTGGTCGACATGGGCTATGGCTACACCTTC.

This clone was found once. The CDR3 DNA reads TGTGCCAGCAGCTTAATGGACAGGGCCCTTGGTCGGACAGATACGCAGTATTTT. Amino acids: CASSLMDRALGRTDTQYF. The chain is built from TRBV7-3 and TRBJ2-3, with 8 positions matching TRBD1. Trimming took 1 base from V and 3 from J; bases not matched to a gene: 12. This CDR3 contains 18 residues. CDR1 SGHTA and CDR2 FQGTGA come from the germline V gene.

The chain employs TRBV27 and TRBJ2-1, with 7 bases that match TRBD1. Germline CDR1 reads MNHEY; CDR2 reads SMNVEV (reference sequence). The ends lost 5 bases at V and 12 bases at J; junction bases unmatched: 10. This CDR3 contains 13 residues. The CDR3 sequence is CASSPTRGQGQFF. The CDR3 bases are TGTGCCAGCAGTCCTACGAGGGGGCAGGGGCAGTTCTTC.

This clone was seen only once. This rearrangement joins TRBV6-5 to TRBJ1-4; the match to TRBD1 covers 9 bases. The CDR3 extends over 14 amino acids. V shed 5 bases and J 8 bases; nucleotides not matched to a gene: 6. Germline CDR1 reads MNHEY; CDR2 reads SVGAGI. The CDR3 sequence: CASSGDRAREKLFF. CDR3 coding DNA: TGTGCCAGCAGTGGGGACAGGGCGCGCGAAAAACTGTTTTTT.

For the CDR3, the DNA is TGTGCCAGCAGTTTGGTTATTGGACAGGGTTCTGAAGCTTTCTTT. Its protein product is CASSLVIGQGSEAFF. V and J are TRBV28 and TRBJ1-1; 8 nucleotides agree with TRBD1. Germline CDR1 is MDHEN and CDR2 is SYDVKM. With V trimmed by 3 bases and J by 6 bases, 9 bases remained unmatched. The CDR3 contains 15 residues.

This chain connects TRBV5-4 to TRBJ2-5, with 7 bases aligning to TRBD1. Trimming took 2 bases from V and 5 from J; bases not matched to a gene: 6. Germline CDR1 reads SGHNT; CDR2 reads YYREEE (reference sequence). The CDR3 length is 14 residues. CDR3 sequence reads: CASSLPGQFETQYF. CDR3 sequence (DNA): TGTGCCAGCAGCTTACCGGGACAGTTCGAGACCCAGTACTTC.

This clone was recorded once. V usage is TRBV5-6 and J usage is TRBJ2-7; D perhaps matches TRBD1 (5 bases). Germline assignment: CDR1 SGHDT and CDR2 YYEEEE. The CDR3 has 16 residues. The V gene lost 0 bases and the J gene lost 2 bases, with 15 bases spanning the gap. The CDR3 loop reads CASSLGMGKGTYEQYF. CDR3 sequence (DNA): TGTGCCAGCAGCTTGGGAATGGGGAAGGGGACCTACGAGCAGTACTTC. Drawing the rest from reference TRBV5-6 and TRBJ2-7, the complete variable domain is DAGVTQSPTHLIKTRGQQVTLRCSPKSGHDTVSWYQQALGQGPQFIFQYYEEEERQRGNFPDRFSGHQFPNYSSELNVNALLLGDSALYLCASSLGMGKGTYEQYFGPGTRLTVT.

This rearrangement joins TRBV18 to TRBJ2-3; 11 nucleotides agree with TRBD2. The CDR3 is 15 residues long. Germline V CDR1 and CDR2: KGHSH, LQKENI. V was pared by 5 bases and J by 3 bases, with 4 bases of the junction left unmatched. The CDR3: CASSTLAGDTDTQYF. In DNA form, the CDR3 reads TGTGCCAGCTCAACACTAGCGGGAGATACAGATACGCAGTATTTT.

The chain links TRBV2 to TRBJ2-7; TRBD1 matches at 7 bases. The germline V gene encodes CDR1 SNHLY and CDR2 FYNNEI. J gave up 7 bases and V 2 bases, and 8 bases lay outside the gene matches. This CDR3 spans 14 amino acids. CDR3 loop: CASSERTGRGEQYF. The DNA for the CDR3 is TGTGCCAGCAGTGAAAGGACAGGCCGCGGGGAGCAGTACTTC.

This chain joins TRBV29-1 and TRBJ2-4; possible D gene TRBD1, 6 bases. The DNA matches TRBJ2-7 better at its end, which makes the J call doubtful. Germline V gene lookup returns CDR1 SQVTM and CDR2 ANQGSEA. This CDR3 is 12 amino acids long. Written as DNA, the CDR3 is TGCAGCGCTCTTCAACAGGGCCTCGAGCAGTACTTC. It translates to CSALQQGLEQYF.

The V gene is TRBV7-8, the J gene TRBJ2-1; D might be TRBD2 (5 bases). The CDR3 runs to 11 residues. Trimming shortened V by 3 bases and J by 8 bases, and 5 bases separated the two germline ends. The V gene's germline CDR1 is SGHVS and CDR2 FQNEAQ. CDR3 in amino acids: CASSFGDEQFF. The CDR3 DNA follows: TGTGCCAGCAGCTTCGGGGATGAGCAGTTCTTC.

The J gene is TRBJ1-2, the V gene TRBV19; 7 bases fit TRBD1. Germline CDR1 reads LNHDA; CDR2 reads SQIVND (reference sequence). The CDR3 spans 13 residues. J lost 1 base, V lost 6 bases, and 2 bases had no gene match. This CDR3 reads CASRGQVNYGYTF. CDR3 nucleotides: TGTGCCAGTAGAGGACAGGTTAACTATGGCTACACCTTC.

This clone was detected only a few times. The genes are TRBV9 and TRBJ2-3, with TRBD2 matching 10 bases. The CDR3 has 16 amino acids. V dropped 0 bases and J dropped 6; count of bases not matched to a gene: 7. Germline assignment: CDR1 SGDLS and CDR2 YYNGEE. The CDR3 nucleotides read TGTGCCAGCAGCGTAGACCTACTAGCGGGGTTGGATACGCAGTATTTT. It encodes CASSVDLLAGLDTQYF. The whole variable domain, remainder taken from reference TRBV9 and TRBJ2-3, is DSGVTQTPKHLITATGQRVTLRCSPRSGDLSVYWYQQSLDQGLQFLIQYYNGEERAKGNILERFSAQQFPDLHSELNLSSLELGDSALYFCASSVDLLAGLDTQYFGPGTRLTVL.

This clone has only a few counts. The V call is TRBV18, the J call TRBJ1-1, with unresolved D. Germline V gives CDR1 KGHSH, CDR2 LQKENI. Trimming stripped 2 bases from V and 5 bases from J, with 9 bases between. This CDR3 has 13 residues. The CDR3 protein is CASSPKRDTEAFF. The CDR3 region has the DNA TGTGCCAGCTCACCAAAAAGAGATACTGAAGCTTTCTTT.